This T cell receptor (beta chain) is drawn from a study of T cells in Graves' hyperthyroidism and ophthalmopathy. PBMCs were derived from 9.5 to 10 ml fresh peripheral blood. The germline V gene has CDR1 LNHDA and CDR2 SQIVND (reference sequence). CDR3 length: 14 amino acids. J was trimmed by 5 bases and V by 7 bases; bases with no gene match: 7. There were TCR beta CDR3 regions amplified from RNA transcripts. Researchers ran a first-round RT-PCR on the TCR CDR3 using the HTBI primer set. Each CDR3 protein gets one entry after TCRdb re-called the multiplex PCR reads with MiXCR. The table shows hundreds of thousands of distinct CDR3 sequences, with around a fifth occurring only once.

The chain employs TRBV19 and TRBJ1-1, with 10 bases identical to TRBD1. The sample comprised blood. The source of this sequence is a man aged 45 to 65 with Graves' ophthalmopathy. The CDR3 DNA reads TGTGCCAGTACCTATGGGGGACAGGGGACTGAAGCTTTCTTT. Amino acid sequence: CASTYGGQGTEAFF.